The T cell receptor beta chain described here comes from a study of T-cell memory formation after mild COVID-19. General study points: Clones that contracted from day 15 to 85 had balanced CD4/CD8; later expanders were CD4+ biased. Still unconfirmed is whether the second-wave clones peaking on day 37 recognized SARS-CoV-2. There were some responding clones in pre-infection memory, which suggested that cross-reactive memory had joined.

The germline CDR1 and CDR2 sequences are DFQATT and SNEGSKA (reference sequence). The CDR3 runs to 12 residues. The ends were cut back, 3 bases at V and 4 bases at J, with 7 bases in the middle. Researchers used 5'RACE with constant-segment primers to make TCR alpha and TCR beta cDNA libraries that carry sample barcodes and UMIs. Each CDR3 protein gets one entry after TCRdb re-called the 5' RACE reads with MiXCR. The data contain tens of thousands of distinct CDR3 sequences, roughly 17% of them singletons. This clonotype appeared a few times. Its antigen remains unknown. This receptor was obtained from an adult woman who had mild COVID-19 (a few samples of this study predate the infection). Cell type and time point are not known. The V call is TRBV20-1, the J call TRBJ1-5; D is unclear. Specimen: PBMCs or a T cell subset sorted from them (not recorded which). DNA of the CDR3: TGCAGTGCTAGTAGTCGGAATCAGCCCCAGCATTTT. It codes for CSASSRNQPQHF.